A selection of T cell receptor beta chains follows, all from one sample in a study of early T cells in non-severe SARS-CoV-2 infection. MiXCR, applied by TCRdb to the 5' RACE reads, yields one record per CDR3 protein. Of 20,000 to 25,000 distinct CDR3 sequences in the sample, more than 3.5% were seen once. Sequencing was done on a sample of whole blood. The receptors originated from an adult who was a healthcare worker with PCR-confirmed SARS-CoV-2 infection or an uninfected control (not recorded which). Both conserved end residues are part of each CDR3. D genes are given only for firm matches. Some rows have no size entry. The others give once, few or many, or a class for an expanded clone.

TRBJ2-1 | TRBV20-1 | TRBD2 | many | TGCAGTGCTAGAGATCGTAGCGGGAGGCAGGAGAGATACCACAATGAGCAGTTCTTC | CSARDRSGRQERYHNEQFF
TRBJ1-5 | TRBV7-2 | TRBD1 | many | TGTGCCAGCAGCCCATGGACAGGGGCGGCTCAGCCCCAGCATTTT | CASSPWTGAAQPQHF
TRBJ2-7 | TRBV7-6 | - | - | TGTGCCAGCAGCCGTAGGACAACCTACGAGCAGTACTTC | CASSRRTTYEQYF
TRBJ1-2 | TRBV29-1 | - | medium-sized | TGCAGCGCTTCAGTCACCGGTGGCTACACCTTC | CSASVTGGYTF
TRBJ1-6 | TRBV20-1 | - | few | TGCAGTGCTAGAGATCCTGCGCAGGGGAGGGAATCACCCCTCCACTTT | CSARDPAQGRESPLHF
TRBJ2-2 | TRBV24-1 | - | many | TGTGCCACAGCCCCACACAGTCCAGGGCTCACCGGGGAGCTGTTTTTT | CATAPHSPGLTGELFF
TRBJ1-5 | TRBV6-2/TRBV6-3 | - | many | TGTGCCAGCAGCTTCGTTGGGCCCCAGCATTTT | CASSFVGPQHF
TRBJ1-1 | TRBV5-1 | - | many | TGCGCCAGCAGCCCGTCTACGGGGCGAGACCGTTTGAACACTGAAGTTTTCTTT | CASSPSTGRDRLNTEVFF
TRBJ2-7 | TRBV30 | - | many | TGTGCCTGGAGTGTGCGGGTAAGGGGCATTACGTCCTACGAGCAGTACTTC | CAWSVRVRGITSYEQYF
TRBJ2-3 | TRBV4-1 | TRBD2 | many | TGCGCCAGCAGACTAGCGAACCGCCGGGCAGATACGCAGTATTTT | CASRLANRRADTQYF
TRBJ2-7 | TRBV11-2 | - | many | TGTGCCAGCAGCTTTTTACCCTACGAGCAGTACTTC | CASSFLPYEQYF
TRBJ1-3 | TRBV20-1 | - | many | TGCAGTGCTAGGGGGCCGTCGACCGTGAAGGACACCATATATTTT | CSARGPSTVKDTIYF
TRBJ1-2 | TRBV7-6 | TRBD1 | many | TGTGCCAGCAGCCCCGGGACAGGCAGCAATGGCTACACCTTC | CASSPGTGSNGYTF
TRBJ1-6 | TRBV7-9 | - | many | TGTGCCAGCAGCTCTGCCTTGCTCCCCCTCCACTTT | CASSSALLPLHF
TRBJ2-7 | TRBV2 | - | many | TGTGCCAGGTCTACAGGACCCGAGCAGTACTTC | CARSTGPEQYF
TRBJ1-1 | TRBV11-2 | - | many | TGTGCCAGCGGAAGAGGTGGGGACGGGTTCGAGGAACGGGAAGCTTTCTTT | CASGRGGDGFEEREAFF
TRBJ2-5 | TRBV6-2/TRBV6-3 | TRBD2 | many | TGTGCCAGCAGTTGGACTAGCGGGTCAGAGACCCAGTACTTC | CASSWTSGSETQYF
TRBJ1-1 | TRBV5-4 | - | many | TGTGCCAGCAGCTTTGTAGGCCAGAACACTGAAGCTTTCTTT | CASSFVGQNTEAFF
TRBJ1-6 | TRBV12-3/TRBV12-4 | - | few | TGTGCCAGCAGTTTGGGGCAAACGGGTTCACCCCTCCACTTT | CASSLGQTGSPLHF
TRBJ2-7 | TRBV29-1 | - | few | TGCAGCGTTGAAGATCGAGCAGGGGGGTTAACCGAGCAGTACTTC | CSVEDRAGGLTEQYF
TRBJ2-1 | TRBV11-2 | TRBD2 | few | TGTGCCAGCAAAAAATCCTTTAGCGGGAGAAGGAATGAGCAGTTCTTC | CASKKSFSGRRNEQFF
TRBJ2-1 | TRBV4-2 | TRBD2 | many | TGTGCCAGCAGCCGGATAGCGGGAGGTGAAAACAATGAGCAGTTCTTC | CASSRIAGGENNEQFF
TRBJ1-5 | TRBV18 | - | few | TGTGCCAGCTCACCACAGGGGTTCGAACAGCCCCAGCATTTT | CASSPQGFEQPQHF
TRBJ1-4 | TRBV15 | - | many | TGTGCCACCAGCAGAGAGGGCAGGGCGGGCGAAAAACTGTTTTTT | CATSREGRAGEKLFF
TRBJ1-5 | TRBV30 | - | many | TGTGCCTGGAGTGTACTCAGGACTGGGCCCCAGCATTTT | CAWSVLRTGPQHF
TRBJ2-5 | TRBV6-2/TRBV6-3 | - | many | TGTGCCAGCAGTTCTTACGGTTTAGGGACCCAGTACTTC | CASSSYGLGTQYF
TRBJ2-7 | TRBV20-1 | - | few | TGCAGTGCCCGAACGGGGGCCACCTACGAGCAGTACTTC | CSARTGATYEQYF
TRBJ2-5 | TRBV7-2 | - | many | TGTGCCAGCAGCTCCGCGAGGTCCCACGGAGGGACCTTACTAGAGACCCAGTACTTC | CASSSARSHGGTLLETQYF
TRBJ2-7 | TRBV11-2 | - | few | TGTGCCAGCAGCTTTAGGGGGAGTGGGAGCGAGCAGTACTTC | CASSFRGSGSEQYF
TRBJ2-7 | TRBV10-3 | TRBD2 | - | TGTGCCATCAGATCCGGGACTAACTACGAGCAGTACTTC | CAIRSGTNYEQYF
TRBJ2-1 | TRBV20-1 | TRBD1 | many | TGCAGTGCTAGAAGACAGGGACCCTACAATGAGCAGTTCTTC | CSARRQGPYNEQFF
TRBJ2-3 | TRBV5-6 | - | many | TGTGCCAGCAGCTTGGGACCCGGGGATACGCAGTATTTT | CASSLGPGDTQYF
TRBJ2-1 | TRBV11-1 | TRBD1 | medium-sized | TGTGCCAGCAGCACGGGACAGGGGGATTACAATGAGCAGTTCTTC | CASSTGQGDYNEQFF
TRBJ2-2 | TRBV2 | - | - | TGTGCCGGCTACGGGGGACCAAGGAACACCGGGGAGCTGTTTTTT | CAGYGGPRNTGELFF
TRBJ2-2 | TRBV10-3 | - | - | TGTGCCACCAAGGACACTGACACCGGGGAGCTGTTTTTT | CATKDTDTGELFF
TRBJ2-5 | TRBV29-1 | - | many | TGCAGCGTTGAGGGGAGAGGAGAGACCCAGTACTTC | CSVEGRGETQYF
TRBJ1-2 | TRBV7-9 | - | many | TGTGCCAGCAGCTTAACACAGAACTATGGCTACACCTTC | CASSLTQNYGYTF
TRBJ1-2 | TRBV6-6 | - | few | TGTGCCAGCACCCAGGGGAGGGGTCGAGGCTACACCTTC | CASTQGRGRGYTF
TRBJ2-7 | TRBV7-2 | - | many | TGTGCCAGCAGCCCCGGGGGAACGGGAGCACGGCAGTACTTC | CASSPGGTGARQYF
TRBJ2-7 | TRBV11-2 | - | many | TGTGCCAGCAGCTCGCAACAGGGCTACGAGCAGTACTTC | CASSSQQGYEQYF
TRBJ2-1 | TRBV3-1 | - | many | TGTGCCAGCAGCCCTACCGCACTGATCTACAATGAGCAGTTCTTC | CASSPTALIYNEQFF
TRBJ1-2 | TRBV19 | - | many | TGTGCCAGTAGGAACTCAGGAGGGACCTATGGCTACACCTTC | CASRNSGGTYGYTF
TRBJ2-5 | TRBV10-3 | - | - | TGTGCCATCAGTGATCCCACCCTCCAAGAGACCCAGTACTTC | CAISDPTLQETQYF
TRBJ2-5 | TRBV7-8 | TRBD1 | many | TGTGCCAGCAGCCAAGGGGGCGCGGAAGAGACCCAGTACTTC | CASSQGGAEETQYF
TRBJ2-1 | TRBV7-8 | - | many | TGTGCCAGCAGCTTAGCGTCCGGGACCCAAAATGAGCAGTTCTTC | CASSLASGTQNEQFF
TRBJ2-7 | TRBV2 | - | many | TGTGCCAGCAAACTGACAGACGAGCAGTACTTC | CASKLTDEQYF
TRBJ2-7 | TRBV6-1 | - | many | TGTGCCAGCAGTGAGTTTGTTGATAACTACGAGCAGTACTTC | CASSEFVDNYEQYF
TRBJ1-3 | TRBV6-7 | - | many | TGTGCCAGCAGGTCGGGACGGACTCACTCTGGAAACACCATATATTTT | CASRSGRTHSGNTIYF
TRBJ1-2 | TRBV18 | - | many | TGTGCCAGCTCACTGGGGCCGGCCGTCTCTAACTATGGCTACACCTTC | CASSLGPAVSNYGYTF
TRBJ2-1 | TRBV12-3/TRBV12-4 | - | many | TGTGCCAGCAGTTTTGGGGGAGCGTCCAATGAGCAGTTCTTC | CASSFGGASNEQFF
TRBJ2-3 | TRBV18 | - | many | TGTGCCAGCTCACCTACCCCCCCAGATACGCAGTATTTT | CASSPTPPDTQYF
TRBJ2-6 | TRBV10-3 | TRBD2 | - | TGTGCCATCGGACTAGCGGGCTCTGGGGCCAACGTCCTGACTTTC | CAIGLAGSGANVLTF
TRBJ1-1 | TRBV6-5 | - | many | TGTGCCAGCAGTAACGAGGAGACCACTGAAGCTTTCTTT | CASSNEETTEAFF
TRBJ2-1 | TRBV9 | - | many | TGTGCCAGCAGCGTAGACGGGTCCGAAGCTAGCGACAATGAGCAGTTCTTC | CASSVDGSEASDNEQFF